This TCR beta chain was obtained from a study of cytomegalovirus exposure and HLA in healthy donors. The PCR had 60 Vbeta and 13 Jbeta primers. Measured with immunoSEQ multiplex PCR; TCRdb has only the in-frame clones, and not every one. The data contain some 150,000 clones, roughly 76% of them seen just once; the ten biggest clones take up 1.5% to 2%. Germline V gene sequence: CDR1 MDHEN, CDR2 SYDVKM. The CDR3 contains 15 residues. The V and J ends lost 6 bases and 2 bases, in that order; junction bases with no gene match: 4. The clonotype was recovered from a female donor in good health and CMV-seronegative. This chain uses TRBV28 with TRBJ1-6; 7 bases are a match to TRBD1. The sample comprised PBMCs. CDR3 DNA sequence: TGTGCCAGCAGCCCCGGGACAGCCTATAATTCACCCCTCCACTTT. As protein: CASSPGTAYNSPLHF.